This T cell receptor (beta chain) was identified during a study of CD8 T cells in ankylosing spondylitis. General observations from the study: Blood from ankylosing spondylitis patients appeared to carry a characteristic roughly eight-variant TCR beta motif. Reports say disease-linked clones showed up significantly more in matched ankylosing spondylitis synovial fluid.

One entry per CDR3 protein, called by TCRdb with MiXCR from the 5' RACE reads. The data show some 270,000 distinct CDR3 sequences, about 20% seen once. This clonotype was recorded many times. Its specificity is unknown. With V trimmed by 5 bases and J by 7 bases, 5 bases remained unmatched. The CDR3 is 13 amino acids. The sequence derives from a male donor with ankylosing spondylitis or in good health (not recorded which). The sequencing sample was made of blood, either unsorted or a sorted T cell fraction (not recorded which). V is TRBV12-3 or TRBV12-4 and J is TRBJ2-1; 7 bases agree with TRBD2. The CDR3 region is CASSHPGGNEQFF. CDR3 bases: TGTGCCAGCAGTCACCCCGGGGGGAATGAGCAGTTCTTC.